This T cell receptor beta chain was found in a study of blood T cell repertoires in COVID-19. Study details: The analysed material was cDNA or gDNA that came from T cells, B-cell-depleted T cells, or PBMCs.

V lost 2 bases to trimming and J lost 2 bases; unmatched junction nucleotides: 4. Germline-derived CDR1 and CDR2 are LGHDT and YNNKEL (reference sequence). The CDR3 runs to 15 residues. Authors' processing steps: Amplified reference gene primers provided the basis for estimating nucleated cell counts. The data were produced by immunoSEQ multiplex PCR, yet TCRdb's version contains in-frame clones alone and is incomplete. V and J calls and clone size are given by that table; D and trimming were obtained from the DNA. The sample contains around 92,000 clones, roughly 86% of which appear only once. Specimen: peripheral blood. This clonotype originated in a woman aged 55-69 years in a cohort sampled during active or convalescent COVID-19. The V call is TRBV3-1 (or the pseudogene TRBV3-2), the J call TRBJ1-1, with 8 bases lining up with TRBD1. CDR3 in DNA: TGTGCCAGCAGCCAAACAGGGGGAGGAAACACTGAAGCTTTCTTT. This translates into CASSQTGGGNTEAFF.